This TCR beta chain was obtained from a study of human T cells and chemical hapten exposure. TCRdb reprocessed the RACE reads with MiXCR, giving one entry per CDR3 protein. The data show 190,000 or so distinct CDR3 sequences, 25% to 35% seen once. This CDR3 has 15 amino acids. After removal of 3 bases from V and 2 bases from J, the junction contained 2 bases not matched to a gene. CDR1 and CDR2 (germline): DFQATT, SNEGSKA (reference sequence). Sample time point: pre-sensitization, week 0. Treatment: therapeutic diphenylcyclopropenone sensitization with weekly scalp DPC. Each donor was an alopecia patient between 18 and 70 years of age who qualified for DPC. This clonotype was counted a few times.

J is TRBJ2-2 and V is TRBV20-1; the match to TRBD2 covers 11 bases. The receptor's source is a woman younger than 45 with alopecia areata. Some clones in this sample may be carry-over from other donors' samples. Sequenced material: whole blood, taken in connection with sensitization to the hapten diphenylcyclopropenone (DPC). The CDR3 region has the DNA TGCAGTGCTAGGGGGACTAGCGGCAACACCGGGGAGCTGTTTTTT. As protein: CSARGTSGNTGELFF.